This record looks at one T cell receptor (beta chain) sequence and its context. The data were taken from a study of human CD8 memory T cell subsets. A UMI-labeled 5' RACE approach was the method that produced the TCR beta libraries. TCRdb re-called the 5' RACE reads; every CDR3 protein appears as one record, without DNA. Its table lists some 12,000 distinct CDR3 sequences. CDR1 is SEHNR, CDR2 FQNEAQ, per germline (reference sequence). The CDR3 has 14 amino acids. Healthy donor buffy coats were the source of the PBMC. Total CD8+ T cells were enriched by negative magnetic separation. This chain connects TRBV7-9 to TRBJ2-7. The material sequenced was CD8+ T cells from PBMCs. The clonotype comes from a human donor in good health. The CDR3 loop reads CASSPVGSSYEQYF. The variable domain in full, with the rest retrieved from reference TRBV7-9 and TRBJ2-7, is DTGVSQNPRHKITKRGQNVTFRCDPISEHNRLYWYRQTLGQGPEFLTYFQNEAQLEKSRLLSDRFSAERPKGSFSTLEIQRTEQGDSAMYLCASSPVGSSYEQYFGPGTRLTVT.